This section outlines one TCR beta chain sequence together with its context. Its antigen is as yet unknown. The sample comes from a study of cytomegalovirus exposure and HLA in healthy donors. Findings and caveats of the study: Usually a TCR sequence was rare, but some public TCRs were found in many donors. High specificity and sensitivity for cytomegalovirus status were reported for the classifier. The authors listed 164 TCR beta chains as cytomegalovirus-associated. The CMV antigen specificity of a few CMV-associated chains was confirmed through in vitro analysis.

Clones were read by immunoSEQ multiplex PCR, and TCRdb kept only the in-frame ones, dropping some. The sample lists 150,000 or so clones, 84% occurring once. The TCR comes from a man aged 25 to 40 in good health and CMV-seropositive. What was sequenced was PBMCs.

The CDR3 here is CASSSKSGGPRREQYF. As DNA, the CDR3 is TGCGCCAGCAGCTCTAAGAGCGGGGGGCCTCGGCGCGAGCAGTACTTC. The chain carries TRBV5-1 and TRBJ2-7; 9 nucleotides line up with TRBD2. With 3 bases clipped from V and 6 bases from J, the junction kept 13 bases outside the gene matches. Germline values: CDR1 SGHRS, CDR2 YFSETQ. This CDR3 is built from 16 residues.